The rows below give T cell receptor beta chains drawn from one sample of a study of monozygotic twins with cystic fibrosis. Data came from immunoSEQ multiplex PCR; TCRdb stores just in-frame clones and leaves some out. The sample has 25,000 or so clones; over 75% are singletons. The specimen was blood. The receptors were gathered from a girl aged 2 to 9 with cystic fibrosis. The CDR3 runs from the conserved cysteine through the conserved F or W. D genes are given only for firm matches. Not all rows give a size; the values are once, few, many and, for expanded clones, a class.

.	TRBV29-1	.	TRBJ2-7	TGCAGCGTTGGAGAACAGGGTCCTAAAGAGCAGTACTTC	CSVGEQGPKEQYF
.	TRBV5-6	.	TRBJ2-3	TGTGCCAGCAGCCTACCTGGTGGGATGGCCACAGATACGCAGTATTTT	CASSLPGGMATDTQYF
.	TRBV5-1	.	TRBJ1-1	TGCGCCAGCAGCTCCCGCCTGAATGAAGCTTTCTTT	CASSSRLNEAFF
TRBD1	TRBV27	.	TRBJ2-2	TGTGCCAGCCAAAAGGACAGGATAAACACCGGGGAGCTGTTTTTT	CASQKDRINTGELFF
TRBD1	TRBV5-4	.	TRBJ2-3	TGTGCCAGCAGCTTGGAGGGGGGACAGGGCACAGATACGCAGTATTTT	CASSLEGGQGTDTQYF
.	TRBV27	.	TRBJ2-6	TGTGCCAGCAGTCCCCCCGGGGTTGCCGGGGCCAACGTCCTGACTTTC	CASSPPGVAGANVLTF
TRBD1	TRBV6-1	.	TRBJ1-5	TGTGCCAGCAGTCCGGGACAGCCCAATCGGCCCCAGCATTTT	CASSPGQPNRPQHF
TRBD1	TRBV5-1	.	TRBJ1-2	TGCGCCAGCAGCCTCACGGGACAGGGTTTATATCGGGGTGGCTACACCTTC	CASSLTGQGLYRGGYTF
.	TRBV19	.	TRBJ1-6	TGTGCCAGTAGTATTGCTGCTCAGGGTTTGGTTAATTCACCCCTCCACTTT	CASSIAAQGLVNSPLHF
TRBD2	TRBV7-2	.	TRBJ2-7	TGTGCCAGCAGCTTAGGGGGGACTATTAGCTCCTACGAGCAGTACTTC	CASSLGGTISSYEQYF
.	TRBV7-9	.	TRBJ1-1	TGTGCCAGCAGCTCCCTACAGGGTCGGGGTGAAGCTTTCTTT	CASSSLQGRGEAFF
.	TRBV9	once	TRBJ1-1	TGTGCCAGCAGCGTAAAGGGGGGACGGAACACTGAAGCTTTCTTT	CASSVKGGRNTEAFF
.	TRBV18	.	TRBJ2-1	TGTGCCAGCTCAGCCGGAGGACACAATAACAATGAGCAGTTCTTC	CASSAGGHNNNEQFF
.	TRBV5-6	.	TRBJ1-2	TGTGCCAGCACCCTTAAGTCTTATGGCTACACCTTC	CASTLKSYGYTF
TRBD1	TRBV10-1	.	TRBJ1-6	TGCGCCAGCCGGGACAGTAATTCACCCCTCCACTTT	CASRDSNSPLHF
TRBD2	TRBV9	.	TRBJ2-7	TGTGCCAGCAGCGTCCTTAGCGGGGGGGCCGACGAGCAGTACTTC	CASSVLSGGADEQYF
.	TRBV7-6	.	TRBJ2-7	TGTGCCAGCAGCTTAACGAGCCATCACGCCGAGCAGTACTTC	CASSLTSHHAEQYF
.	TRBV15	.	TRBJ2-7	TGTGCCACCAGCAGAGATCAGGCGGGAATGAACCCCTACGAGCAGTACTTC	CATSRDQAGMNPYEQYF
TRBD1	TRBV18	.	TRBJ1-1	TGTGCCAGCTCACCGGTTGTGATCACAGGGGGGGTCTTT	CASSPVVITGGVF
TRBD1	TRBV11-2	.	TRBJ2-7	TGTGCCAGCAGCGCAACAGGGGGCGGCTACGAGCAGTACTTC	CASSATGGGYEQYF
.	TRBV4-1	.	TRBJ1-1	TGCGCCAGCAGCCAAGTTTTCCCAACTGAAGCTTTCTTT	CASSQVFPTEAFF
TRBD2	TRBV7-9	.	TRBJ2-5	TGTGCCAGCAACCGGGCAACTAGCGGATTCCAAGAGACCCAGTACTTC	CASNRATSGFQETQYF
TRBD1	TRBV9	.	TRBJ1-2	TGTGCCAGCAGCGACGAGGGGGCTGTCTATGGCTACACCTTC	CASSDEGAVYGYTF
TRBD2	TRBV9	few	TRBJ2-3	TGTGCCAGCAGCTTCAGGACTAGCGCAGCAGATACGCAGTATTTT	CASSFRTSAADTQYF
.	TRBV6-1	.	TRBJ2-7	TGTGCCAGCACGGACGTTTCCTACGAGCAGTACTTC	CASTDVSYEQYF
TRBD1	TRBV5-6	.	TRBJ1-1	TGTGCCAGCCGCTCCACGGACAGGGTTGGAACTGAAGCTTTCTTT	CASRSTDRVGTEAFF
TRBD2	TRBV5-1	.	TRBJ2-3	TGCGCCAGCAGCCAAGGGACTAGCCTAACAGATACGCAGTATTTT	CASSQGTSLTDTQYF
.	TRBV7-9	.	TRBJ1-2	TGTGCCAGCAGCTTTTGGCAGGGAAGTGGCTACACCTTC	CASSFWQGSGYTF
.	TRBV5-1	.	TRBJ1-6	TGCGCCAGCAGCTTTGGTGTCAGGGTACCCTCCTCACCCCTCCACTTT	CASSFGVRVPSSPLHF
.	TRBV7-8	.	TRBJ1-6	TGTGCCAGCAGCTTACAGAATTCACCCCTCCACTTT	CASSLQNSPLHF
.	TRBV7-9	once	TRBJ1-1	TGTGCCAGCAGCTTACTCTCCGGCGGTAACACTGAAGCTTTCTTT	CASSLLSGGNTEAFF